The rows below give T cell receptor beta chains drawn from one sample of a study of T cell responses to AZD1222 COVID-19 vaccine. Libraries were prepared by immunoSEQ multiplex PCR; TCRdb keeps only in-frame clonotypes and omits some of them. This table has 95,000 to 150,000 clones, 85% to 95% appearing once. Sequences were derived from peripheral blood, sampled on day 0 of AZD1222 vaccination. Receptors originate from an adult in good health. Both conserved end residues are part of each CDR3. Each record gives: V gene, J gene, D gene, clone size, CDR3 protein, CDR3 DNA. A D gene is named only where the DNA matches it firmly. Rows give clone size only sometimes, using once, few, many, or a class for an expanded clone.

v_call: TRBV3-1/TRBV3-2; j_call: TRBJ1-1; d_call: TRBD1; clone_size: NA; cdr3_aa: CASSHNPGGSMNTEAFF; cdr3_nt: TGTGCCAGCAGCCACAACCCAGGGGGGTCTATGAACACTGAAGCTTTCTTT
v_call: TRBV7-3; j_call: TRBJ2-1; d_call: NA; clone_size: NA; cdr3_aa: CASSFYPASSYNEQFF; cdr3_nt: TGTGCCAGCAGCTTCTACCCAGCTTCCTCCTACAATGAGCAGTTCTTC
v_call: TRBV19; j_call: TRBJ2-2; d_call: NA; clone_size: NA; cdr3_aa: CASSIRAGVSGELFF; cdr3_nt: TGTGCCAGTAGTATTCGGGCAGGGGTGTCCGGGGAGCTGTTTTTT
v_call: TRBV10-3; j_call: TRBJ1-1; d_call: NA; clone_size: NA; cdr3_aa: CAISGNLGLENTEAFF; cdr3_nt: TGTGCCATCAGTGGGAACCTGGGGTTGGAGAACACTGAAGCTTTCTTT
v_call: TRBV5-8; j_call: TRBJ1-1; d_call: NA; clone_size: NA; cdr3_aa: CASSLRRDAEAFF; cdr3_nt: TGTGCCAGCAGCTTACGCAGGGACGCTGAAGCTTTCTTT
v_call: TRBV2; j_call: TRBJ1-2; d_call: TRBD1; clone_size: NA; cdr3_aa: CASTEDRIYGYTF; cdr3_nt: TGTGCCAGCACCGAGGACAGGATATATGGCTACACCTTC
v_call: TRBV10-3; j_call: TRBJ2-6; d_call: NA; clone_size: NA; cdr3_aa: CAIRDRSGANVLTF; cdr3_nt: TGTGCCATCAGAGACAGATCTGGGGCCAACGTCCTGACTTTC
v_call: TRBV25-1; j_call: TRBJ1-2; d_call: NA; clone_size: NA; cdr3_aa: CASSVGGPNYGYTF; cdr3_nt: TGTGCCAGCAGTGTCGGGGGTCCTAACTATGGCTACACCTTC
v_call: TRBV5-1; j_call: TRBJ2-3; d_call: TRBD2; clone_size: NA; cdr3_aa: CASSPRGGGPTDTQYF; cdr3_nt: TGCGCCAGCAGCCCCCGGGGCGGGGGGCCCACAGATACGCAGTATTTT
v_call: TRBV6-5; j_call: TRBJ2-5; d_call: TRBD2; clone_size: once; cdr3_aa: CASSYARGFLQETQYF; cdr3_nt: TGTGCCAGCAGTTACGCGCGGGGGTTCCTCCAAGAGACCCAGTACTTC
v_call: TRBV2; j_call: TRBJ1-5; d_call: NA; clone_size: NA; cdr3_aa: CASSTGRVQPQHF; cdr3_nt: TGTGCCAGCAGTACGGGGAGGGTTCAGCCCCAGCATTTT
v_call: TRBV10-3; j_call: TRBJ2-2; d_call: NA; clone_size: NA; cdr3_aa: CAISEKLAAGELFF; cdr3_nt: TGTGCCATCAGTGAGAAACTAGCTGCCGGGGAGCTGTTTTTT
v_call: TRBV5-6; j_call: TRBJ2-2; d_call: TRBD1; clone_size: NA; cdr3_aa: CASSFYGTAGTGELFF; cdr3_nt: TGTGCCAGCAGCTTCTATGGGACAGCTGGAACCGGGGAGCTGTTTTTT
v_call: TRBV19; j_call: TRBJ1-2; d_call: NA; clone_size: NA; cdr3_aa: CATSSYGYTF; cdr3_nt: TGTGCCACCTCTTCCTATGGCTACACCTTC
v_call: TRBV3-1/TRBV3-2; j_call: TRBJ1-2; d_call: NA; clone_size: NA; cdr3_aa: CASSQEGSYGYTF; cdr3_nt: TGTGCCAGCAGCCAAGAGGGGTCCTATGGCTACACCTTC
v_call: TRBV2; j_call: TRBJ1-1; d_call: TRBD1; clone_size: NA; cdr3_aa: CASRRDSVPSTEAFF; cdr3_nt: TGTGCCAGCAGGCGGGACAGTGTTCCATCCACTGAAGCTTTCTTT
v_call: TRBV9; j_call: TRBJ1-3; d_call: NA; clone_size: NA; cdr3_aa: CASGATPGSGNTIYF; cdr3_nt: TGTGCCAGCGGTGCCACGCCAGGGTCTGGAAACACCATATATTTT
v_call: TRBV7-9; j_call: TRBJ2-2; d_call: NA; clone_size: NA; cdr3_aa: CASTRRRGQATNTGELFF; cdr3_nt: TGTGCCAGCACCCGGAGGAGGGGGCAAGCGACGAACACCGGGGAGCTGTTTTTT
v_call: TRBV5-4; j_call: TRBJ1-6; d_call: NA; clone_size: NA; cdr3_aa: CASSLKSGFYNSPLHF; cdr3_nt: TGTGCCAGCAGCTTGAAGTCGGGATTCTATAATTCACCCCTCCACTTT
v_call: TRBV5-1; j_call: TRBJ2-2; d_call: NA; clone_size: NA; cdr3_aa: CASSLGGTNTGELFF; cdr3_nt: TGCGCCAGCAGCTTGGGGGGGACGAACACCGGGGAGCTGTTTTTT
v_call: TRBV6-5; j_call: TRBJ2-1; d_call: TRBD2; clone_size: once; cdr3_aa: CASSLATSGRGEQFF; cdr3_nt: TGTGCCAGCAGCCTCGCGACTAGCGGGAGAGGGGAGCAGTTCTTC
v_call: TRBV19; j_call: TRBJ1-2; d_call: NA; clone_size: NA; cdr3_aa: CASSTRDGYTF; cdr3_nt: TGTGCCAGTAGTACTCGGGATGGCTACACCTTC
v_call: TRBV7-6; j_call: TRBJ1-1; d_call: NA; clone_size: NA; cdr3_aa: CASSRRGREAFF; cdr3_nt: TGTGCCAGCAGCCGCCGAGGTAGGGAAGCTTTCTTT
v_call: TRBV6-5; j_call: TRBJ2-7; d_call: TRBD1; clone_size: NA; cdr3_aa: CASGTGAYEQYF; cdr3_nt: TGTGCCAGTGGGACAGGGGCCTACGAGCAGTACTTC
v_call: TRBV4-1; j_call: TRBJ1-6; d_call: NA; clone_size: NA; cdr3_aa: CASSQVPQSYNSPLHF; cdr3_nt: TGCGCCAGCAGCCAAGTCCCACAGTCTTATAATTCACCCCTCCACTTT
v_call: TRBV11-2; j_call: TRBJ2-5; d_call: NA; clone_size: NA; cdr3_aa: CASSLDTGKRANQETQYF; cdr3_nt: TGTGCCAGCAGCTTAGATACAGGGAAAAGGGCTAACCAAGAGACCCAGTACTTC
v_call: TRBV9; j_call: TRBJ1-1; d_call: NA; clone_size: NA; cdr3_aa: CASSVYRDKNTEAFF; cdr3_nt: TGTGCCAGCAGCGTCTACCGGGACAAGAACACTGAAGCTTTCTTT
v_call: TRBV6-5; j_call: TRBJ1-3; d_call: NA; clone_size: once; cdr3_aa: CASSYSGLSGNTIYF; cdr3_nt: TGTGCCAGCAGTTACTCAGGCCTCTCTGGAAACACCATATATTTT
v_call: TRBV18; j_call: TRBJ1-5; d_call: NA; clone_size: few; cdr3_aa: CASSPSGGNQPQHF; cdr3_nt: TGTGCCAGCTCACCTTCAGGGGGCAATCAGCCCCAGCATTTT
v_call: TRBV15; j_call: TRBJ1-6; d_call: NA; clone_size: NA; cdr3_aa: CATYPGRPAYNSPLHF; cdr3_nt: TGTGCCACCTACCCGGGCAGACCAGCCTATAATTCACCCCTCCACTTT
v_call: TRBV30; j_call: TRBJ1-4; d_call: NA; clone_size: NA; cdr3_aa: CAWSVRAGYRKLFF; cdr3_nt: TGTGCCTGGAGTGTACGGGCAGGATACAGAAAACTGTTTTTT
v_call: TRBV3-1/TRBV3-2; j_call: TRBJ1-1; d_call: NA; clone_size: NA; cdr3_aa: CASSQAGTGNTEAFF; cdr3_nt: TGTGCCAGCAGCCAAGCCGGGACGGGGAACACTGAAGCTTTCTTT
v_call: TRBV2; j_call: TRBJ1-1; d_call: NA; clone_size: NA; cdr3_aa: CVQVNTEAFF; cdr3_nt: TGTGTACAAGTGAACACTGAAGCTTTCTTT
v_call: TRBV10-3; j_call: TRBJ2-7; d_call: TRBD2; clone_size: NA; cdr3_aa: CAIRPGLADPEQYF; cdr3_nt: TGTGCCATCAGACCGGGACTAGCGGACCCAGAGCAGTACTTC
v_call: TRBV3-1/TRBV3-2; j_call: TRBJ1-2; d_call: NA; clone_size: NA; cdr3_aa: CASSQAWGRRNYGYTF; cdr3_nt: TGTGCCAGCAGCCAAGCCTGGGGTCGGCGGAATTATGGCTACACCTTC
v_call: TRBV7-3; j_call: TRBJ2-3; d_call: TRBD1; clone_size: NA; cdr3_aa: CASSFTGGSTDTQYF; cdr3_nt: TGTGCCAGCAGCTTCACAGGGGGGAGCACAGATACGCAGTATTTT
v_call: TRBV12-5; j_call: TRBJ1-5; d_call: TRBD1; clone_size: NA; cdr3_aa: CASGLNRDSLNQPQHF; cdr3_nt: TGTGCTAGTGGTTTGAACCGGGACAGCCTAAATCAGCCCCAGCATTTT
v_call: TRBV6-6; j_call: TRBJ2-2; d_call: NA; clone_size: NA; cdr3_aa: CASRGAGNSGELFF; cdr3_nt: TGTGCCAGCAGGGGGGCAGGGAACTCCGGGGAGCTGTTTTTT
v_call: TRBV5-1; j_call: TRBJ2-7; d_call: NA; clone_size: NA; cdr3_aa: CASSLYPNSYEQYF; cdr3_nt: TGCGCCAGCAGCTTGTATCCAAACTCCTACGAGCAGTACTTC
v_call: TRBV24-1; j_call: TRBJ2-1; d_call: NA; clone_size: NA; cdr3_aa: CATSDGPTYNEQFF; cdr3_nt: TGTGCCACCAGTGACGGGCCAACCTACAATGAGCAGTTCTTC
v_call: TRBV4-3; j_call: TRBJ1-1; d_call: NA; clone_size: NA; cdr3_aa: CASSQARGSGTEAFF; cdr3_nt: TGCGCCAGCAGCCAAGCTAGGGGGTCTGGCACTGAAGCTTTCTTT
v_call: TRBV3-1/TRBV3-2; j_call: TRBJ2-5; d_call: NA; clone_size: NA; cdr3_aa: CASSQEGGETQYF; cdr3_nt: TGTGCCAGCAGCCAAGAGGGCGGGGAGACCCAGTACTTC